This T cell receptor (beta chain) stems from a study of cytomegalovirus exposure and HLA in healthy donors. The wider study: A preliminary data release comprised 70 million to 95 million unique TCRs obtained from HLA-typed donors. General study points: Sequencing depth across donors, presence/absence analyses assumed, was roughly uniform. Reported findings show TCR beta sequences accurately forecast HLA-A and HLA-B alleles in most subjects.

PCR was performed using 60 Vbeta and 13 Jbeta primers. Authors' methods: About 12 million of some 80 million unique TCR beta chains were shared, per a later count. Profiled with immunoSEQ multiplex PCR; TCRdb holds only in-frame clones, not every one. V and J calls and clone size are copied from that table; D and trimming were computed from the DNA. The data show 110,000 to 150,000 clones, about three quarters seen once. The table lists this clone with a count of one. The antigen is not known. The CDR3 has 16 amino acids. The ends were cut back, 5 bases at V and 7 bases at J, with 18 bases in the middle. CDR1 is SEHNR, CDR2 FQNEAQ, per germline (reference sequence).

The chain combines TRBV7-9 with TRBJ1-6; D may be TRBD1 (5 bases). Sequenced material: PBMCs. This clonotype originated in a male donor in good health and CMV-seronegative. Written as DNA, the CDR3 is TGTGCCAGCAGCCCCCGTCCGGCGGGGGGAAATTCACCCCTCCACTTT. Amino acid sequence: CASSPRPAGGNSPLHF.